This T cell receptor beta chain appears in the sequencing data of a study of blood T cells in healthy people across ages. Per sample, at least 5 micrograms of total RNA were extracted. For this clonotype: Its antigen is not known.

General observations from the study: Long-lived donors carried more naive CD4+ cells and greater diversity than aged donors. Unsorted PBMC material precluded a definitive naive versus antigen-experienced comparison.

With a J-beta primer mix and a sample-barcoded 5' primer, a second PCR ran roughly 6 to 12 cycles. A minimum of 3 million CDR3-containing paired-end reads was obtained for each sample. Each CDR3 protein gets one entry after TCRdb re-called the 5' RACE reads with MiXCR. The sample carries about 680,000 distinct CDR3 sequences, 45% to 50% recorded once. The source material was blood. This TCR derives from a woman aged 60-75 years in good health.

The CDR3 loop reads CASSESGTFYGYTF. CDR3 DNA sequence: TGTGCCAGCAGTGAAAGCGGGACATTTTATGGCTACACCTTC. This chain connects TRBV6-1 to TRBJ1-2; possibly TRBD1 for D (6 bases). Between the trimmed V and J ends, which lost 2 bases and 5 bases, there was a span of 12 bases. The CDR3 consists of 14 residues. Germline V gene lookup returns CDR1 MNHNS and CDR2 SASEGT.